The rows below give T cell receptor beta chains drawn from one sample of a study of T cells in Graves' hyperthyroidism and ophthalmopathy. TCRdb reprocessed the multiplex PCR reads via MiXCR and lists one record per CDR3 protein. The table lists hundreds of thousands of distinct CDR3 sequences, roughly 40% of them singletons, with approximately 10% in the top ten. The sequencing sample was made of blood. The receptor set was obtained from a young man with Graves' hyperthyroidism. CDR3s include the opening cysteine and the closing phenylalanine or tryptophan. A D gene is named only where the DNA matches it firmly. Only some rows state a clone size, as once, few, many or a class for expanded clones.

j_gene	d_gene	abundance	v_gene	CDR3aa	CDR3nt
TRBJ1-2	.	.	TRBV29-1	CSARRGTSYGYTF	TGCAGCGCCCGACGGGGGACCTCCTATGGCTACACCTTC
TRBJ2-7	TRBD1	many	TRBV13	CASSSPGQGSEQYF	TGTGCCAGCAGCTCGCCGGGACAGGGATCCGAGCAGTACTTC
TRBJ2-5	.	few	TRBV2	CASSYDRVRETQYF	TGTGCCAGCAGCTACGACAGAGTGCGAGAGACCCAGTACTTC
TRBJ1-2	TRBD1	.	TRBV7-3	CASSLGEPGQRLRGYTF	TGTGCCAGCAGCTTAGGGGAACCGGGACAGCGGCTAAGAGGCTACACCTTC
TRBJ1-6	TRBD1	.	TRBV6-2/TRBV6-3	CASSAVDRVGSPLHF	TGTGCCAGCAGTGCAGTGGACAGGGTCGGATCACCCCTCCACTTT
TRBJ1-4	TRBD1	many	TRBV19	CASSIPGQLEKLFF	TGTGCCAGTAGTATACCGGGACAGCTTGAAAAACTGTTTTTT
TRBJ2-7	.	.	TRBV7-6	CASSPEGGLAYEQYF	TGTGCCAGCAGCCCTGAGGGGGGGCTCGCCTACGAGCAGTACTTC
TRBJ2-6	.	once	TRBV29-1	CSVKAANVLTF	TGCAGCGTAAAGGCGGCAAACGTCCTGACTTTC
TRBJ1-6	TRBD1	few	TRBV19	CASSPPDRGNSPLHF	TGTGCCAGTAGTCCGCCGGACAGGGGTAATTCACCCCTCCACTTT
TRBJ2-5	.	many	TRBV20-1	CSASVGQETQYF	TGCAGTGCTAGTGTGGGTCAAGAGACCCAGTACTTC
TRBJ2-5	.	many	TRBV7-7	CASSSPNEGSASQYF	TGTGCTAGCAGCTCCCCTAACGAGGGCTCGGCGTCCCAGTACTTC
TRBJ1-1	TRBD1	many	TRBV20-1	CSVSGQGNTEAFF	TGCAGCGTTTCGGGACAGGGGAACACTGAAGCTTTCTTT
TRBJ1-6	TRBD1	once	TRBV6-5	CASSYGTGKDNSPLHF	TGTGCCAGCAGTTACGGGACAGGGAAGGATAATTCACCCCTCCACTTT
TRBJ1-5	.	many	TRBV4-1	CASSLEDGNQPQHF	TGCGCCAGCAGCCTGGAAGATGGCAATCAGCCCCAGCATTTT
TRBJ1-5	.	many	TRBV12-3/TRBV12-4	CASSFQGRSGQPQHF	TGTGCCAGCAGTTTCCAGGGGCGTTCAGGCCAGCCCCAGCATTTT
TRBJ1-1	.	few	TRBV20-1	CSGSSDYGTEAFF	TGCAGTGGTTCCTCCGACTACGGCACTGAAGCTTTCTTT
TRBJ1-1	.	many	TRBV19	CATSVRGVAEAFF	TGTGCCACCTCCGTCAGGGGCGTCGCTGAAGCTTTCTTT
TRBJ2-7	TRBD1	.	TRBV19	CASRLPDREPYEQYF	TGTGCCAGTAGACTCCCGGACAGGGAGCCCTACGAGCAGTACTTC
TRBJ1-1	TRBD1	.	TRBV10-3	CANGQGQAFF	TGTGCCAACGGACAGGGCCAAGCTTTCTTT
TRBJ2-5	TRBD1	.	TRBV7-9	CASSSLQGQQTQYF	TGTGCCAGCAGCTCCTTACAGGGGCAACAGACCCAGTACTTC
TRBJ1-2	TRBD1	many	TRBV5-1	CASSLSLTGANYGYTF	TGCGCCAGCAGCTTGTCCCTGACAGGGGCTAACTATGGCTACACCTTC
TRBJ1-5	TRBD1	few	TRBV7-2	CASSLARGPGQPQHF	TGTGCCAGCAGCTTGGCCAGGGGGCCGGGTCAGCCCCAGCATTTT
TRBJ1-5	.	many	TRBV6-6	CASSYVGQGNQPQHF	TGTGCCAGCAGTTACGTTGGGCAAGGCAATCAGCCCCAGCATTTT
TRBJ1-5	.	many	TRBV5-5	CASSLAVGNQPQHF	TGTGCCAGCAGCTTGGCCGTGGGCAATCAGCCCCAGCATTTT
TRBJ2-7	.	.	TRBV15	CATSSGTGSSYEQYF	TGTGCCACCAGCAGCGGAACAGGGAGCTCCTACGAGCAGTACTTC
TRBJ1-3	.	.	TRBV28	CASSLWEGGNTIYF	TGTGCCAGCAGTTTATGGGAGGGTGGAAACACCATATATTTT
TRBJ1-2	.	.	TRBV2	CATRGDRYGYTF	TGTGCCACACGGGGAGACAGATATGGCTACACCTTC
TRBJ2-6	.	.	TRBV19	CASSIAIGASGANVLTF	TGTGCCAGTAGTATAGCGATAGGGGCCTCTGGGGCCAACGTCCTGACTTTC
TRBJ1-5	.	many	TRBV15	CATSLTGSQPQHF	TGTGCCACCAGCCTTACAGGTAGCCAGCCCCAGCATTTT
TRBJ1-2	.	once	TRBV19	CASSTRDNAEGYTF	TGTGCCAGTAGTACAAGGGACAATGCGGAAGGCTACACCTTC
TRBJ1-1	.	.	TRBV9	CASSPRRIREAEAFF	TGTGCCAGCTCACCCCGGAGGATTCGTGAGGCTGAAGCTTTCTTT
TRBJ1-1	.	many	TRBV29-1	CSVDGTEAFF	TGCAGCGTTGACGGCACTGAAGCTTTCTTT
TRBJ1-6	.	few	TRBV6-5	CASSLGGSLHF	TGTGCCAGCAGCCTTGGGGGGTCCCTCCACTTT
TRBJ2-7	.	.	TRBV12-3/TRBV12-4	CASSEDTKRVYEQYF	TGTGCCAGCAGTGAGGATACGAAACGTGTGTACGAGCAGTACTTC
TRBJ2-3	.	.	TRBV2	CASSDGDTQYF	TGTGCCAGCAGTGATGGAGATACGCAGTATTTT
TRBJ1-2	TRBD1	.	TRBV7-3	CASSYRPGTGSGYTF	TGTGCCAGCAGCTATCGTCCCGGGACAGGGAGTGGCTACACCTTC
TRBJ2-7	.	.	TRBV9	CASSVTGLYEQYF	TGTGCCAGCAGCGTTACAGGGCTCTACGAGCAGTACTTC
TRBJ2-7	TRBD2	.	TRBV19	CASSTSGVSYEQYF	TGTGCCAGTAGTACTAGCGGGGTCTCCTACGAGCAGTACTTC
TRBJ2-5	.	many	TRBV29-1	CSVDASEETQYF	TGCAGCGTTGACGCTTCTGAAGAGACCCAGTACTTC
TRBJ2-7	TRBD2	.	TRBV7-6	CASSFEAGTSNEQYF	TGTGCCAGCAGCTTTGAGGCCGGGACTAGCAACGAGCAGTACTTC
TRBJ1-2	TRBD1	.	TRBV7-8	CASSAGRDRGYGYTF	TGTGCCAGCAGCGCTGGGCGGGACAGGGGATATGGCTACACCTTC
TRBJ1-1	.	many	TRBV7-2	CASSPLSNTEAFF	TGTGCCAGCAGCCCGCTCTCGAACACTGAAGCTTTCTTT
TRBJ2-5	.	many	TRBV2	CASTREKQETQYF	TGTGCCAGCACCAGGGAGAAGCAAGAGACCCAGTACTTC
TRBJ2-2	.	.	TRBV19	CASSGRRNTGELFF	TGTGCCAGTAGCGGCAGGAGGAACACCGGGGAGCTGTTTTTT
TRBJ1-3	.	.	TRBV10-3	CASSESVRGSGNTIYF	TGTGCCAGCAGTGAATCGGTCCGAGGGTCCGGAAACACCATATATTTT
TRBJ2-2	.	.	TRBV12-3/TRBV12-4	CASRDGGHLNTGELFF	TGTGCCAGCAGGGATGGAGGACACCTGAACACCGGGGAGCTGTTTTTT
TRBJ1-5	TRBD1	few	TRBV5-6	CASSRGTGRSNQPQHF	TGTGCCAGCAGCCGAGGGACAGGACGTAGCAATCAGCCCCAGCATTTT
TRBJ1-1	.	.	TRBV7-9	CASSGTSGNTEAFF	TGTGCCAGCAGCGGTACCTCTGGAAACACTGAAGCTTTCTTT
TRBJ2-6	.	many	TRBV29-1	CSVQVGGRSGANVLTF	TGCAGCGTTCAGGTTGGAGGCCGCTCTGGGGCCAACGTCCTGACTTTC
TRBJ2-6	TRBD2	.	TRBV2	CASSGDGTTNSGANVLTF	TGTGCCAGCAGTGGAGATGGGACTACTAACTCTGGGGCCAACGTCCTGACTTTC
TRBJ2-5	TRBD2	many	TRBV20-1	CSARGGTNQETQYF	TGCAGTGCTAGAGGGGGGACTAATCAAGAGACCCAGTACTTC
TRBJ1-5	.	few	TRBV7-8	CASSSTLRDNQPQHF	TGTGCCAGCAGCTCTACCCTAAGGGACAATCAGCCCCAGCATTTT
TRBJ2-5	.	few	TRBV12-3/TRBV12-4	CASSTNKVGTQYF	TGTGCCAGCAGTACTAACAAAGTGGGGACCCAGTACTTC
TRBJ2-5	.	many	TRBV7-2	CASSSWVQETQYF	TGTGCCAGCAGCTCGTGGGTCCAAGAGACCCAGTACTTC
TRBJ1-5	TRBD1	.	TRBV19	CATRVTGPTVEGPQHF	TGTGCCACCAGGGTGACAGGGCCCACCGTTGAGGGGCCCCAGCATTTT
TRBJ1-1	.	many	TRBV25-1	CASSEARHSNTEAFF	TGTGCCAGCAGTGAGGCACGGCACTCGAACACTGAAGCTTTCTTT
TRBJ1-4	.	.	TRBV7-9	CAGSLRFNEKLFF	TGTGCTGGCAGCTTAAGGTTCAATGAAAAACTGTTTTTT
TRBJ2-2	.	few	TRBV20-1	CSARDVGGTPTGELFF	TGCAGTGCTAGAGATGTAGGCGGGACACCCACCGGGGAGCTGTTTTTT